The sequence of this TCR beta chain was determined in a study of blood T cell repertoires in COVID-19. Study-wide background: Whether acute or convalescent, the COVID-19 samples came from the United States, Italy and Spain. From T cells, B-cell-depleted T cells, or PBMCs came the material, which was cDNA or gDNA.

Original processing notes: Nucleated cell counts were estimated from reference gene primer amplification. Sequenced by immunoSEQ multiplex PCR; TCRdb stores in-frame clones only, minus some. V, J and clone size were drawn from that table, and D and trimming were deduced from the DNA. This table has just over 150,000 clones, about 92% appearing once. The Seattle patients, enrolled during active infection, were followed longitudinally. The sample comprised peripheral blood. This clonotype was sampled from a man aged 30 to 39 with COVID-19, enrolled during active disease.

The CDR3 reads CASSYGTISTIYF. The CDR3 DNA is TGTGCCAGCAGTTACGGGACTATAAGCACCATATATTTT. V usage is TRBV6-5 and J usage is TRBJ1-3, with TRBD1 as a possible D gene (5 bases). The length of the CDR3 is 13 residues. Germline-derived CDR1 and CDR2 are MNHEY and SVGAGI. Trimming shortened V by 2 bases and J by 9 bases, and 11 bases separated the two germline ends.